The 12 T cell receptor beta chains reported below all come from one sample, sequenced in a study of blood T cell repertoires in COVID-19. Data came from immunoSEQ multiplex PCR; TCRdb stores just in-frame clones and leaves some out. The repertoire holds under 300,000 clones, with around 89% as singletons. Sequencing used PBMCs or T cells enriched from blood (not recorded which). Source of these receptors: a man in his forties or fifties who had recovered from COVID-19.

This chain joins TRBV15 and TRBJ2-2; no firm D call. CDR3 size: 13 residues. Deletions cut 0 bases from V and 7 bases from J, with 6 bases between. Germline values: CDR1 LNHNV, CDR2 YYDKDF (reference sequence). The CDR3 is CATSRELFGELFF. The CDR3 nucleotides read TGTGCCACCAGCAGAGAATTATTCGGGGAGCTGTTTTTT.

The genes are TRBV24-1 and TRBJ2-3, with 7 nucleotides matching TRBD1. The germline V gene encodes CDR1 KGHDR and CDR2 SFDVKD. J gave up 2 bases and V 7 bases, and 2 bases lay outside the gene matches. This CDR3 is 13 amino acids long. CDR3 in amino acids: CATRDRATDTQYF. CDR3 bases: TGTGCCACCAGAGACAGGGCCACAGATACGCAGTATTTT.

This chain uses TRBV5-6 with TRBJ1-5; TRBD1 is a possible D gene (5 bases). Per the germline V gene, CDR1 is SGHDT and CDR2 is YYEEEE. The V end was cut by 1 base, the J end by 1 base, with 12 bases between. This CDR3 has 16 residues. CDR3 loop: CASSLQGSGSNQPQHF. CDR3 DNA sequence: TGTGCCAGCAGCTTGCAGGGATCAGGAAGCAATCAGCCCCAGCATTTT.

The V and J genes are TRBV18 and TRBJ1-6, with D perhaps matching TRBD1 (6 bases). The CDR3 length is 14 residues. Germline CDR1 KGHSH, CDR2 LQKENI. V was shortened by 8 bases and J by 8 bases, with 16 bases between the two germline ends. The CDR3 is CASGATGYDSPLHF. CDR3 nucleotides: TGTGCCAGCGGAGCGACAGGATACGATTCACCCCTCCACTTT.

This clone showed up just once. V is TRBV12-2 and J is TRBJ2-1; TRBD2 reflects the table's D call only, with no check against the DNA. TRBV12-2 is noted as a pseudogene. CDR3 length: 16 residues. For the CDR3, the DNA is TGTGCAAGTAGGATTCTGGTAGGGAGTTTTTGGAATGAGCAGTTCTTC. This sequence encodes CASRILVGSFWNEQFF.

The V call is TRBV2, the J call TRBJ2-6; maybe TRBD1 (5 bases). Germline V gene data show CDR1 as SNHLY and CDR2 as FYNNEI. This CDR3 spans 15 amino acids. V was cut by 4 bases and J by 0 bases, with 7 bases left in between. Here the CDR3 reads CASSVQGSGANVLTF. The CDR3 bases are TGTGCCAGCAGTGTCCAGGGCTCTGGGGCCAACGTCCTGACTTTC.

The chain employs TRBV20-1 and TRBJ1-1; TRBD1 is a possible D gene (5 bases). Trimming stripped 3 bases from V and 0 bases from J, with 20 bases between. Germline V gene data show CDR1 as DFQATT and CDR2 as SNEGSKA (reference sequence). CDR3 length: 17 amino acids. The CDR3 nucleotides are TGCAGTGCTAGTAAACAGTGGGGGGAAACGTTGAACACTGAAGCTTTCTTT. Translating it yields CSASKQWGETLNTEAFF.

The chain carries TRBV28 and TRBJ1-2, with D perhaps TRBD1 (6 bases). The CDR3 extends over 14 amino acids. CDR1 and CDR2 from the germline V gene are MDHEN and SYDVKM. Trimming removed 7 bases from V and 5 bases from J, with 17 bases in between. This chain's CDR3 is CASTTLPQGYGYTF. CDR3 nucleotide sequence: TGTGCCAGCACAACCCTTCCTCAGGGGTATGGCTACACCTTC.

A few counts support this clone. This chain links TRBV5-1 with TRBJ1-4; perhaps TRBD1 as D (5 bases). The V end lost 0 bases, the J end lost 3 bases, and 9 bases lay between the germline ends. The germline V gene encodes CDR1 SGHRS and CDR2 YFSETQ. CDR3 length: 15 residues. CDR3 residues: CASSLGTQANEKLFF. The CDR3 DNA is TGCGCCAGCAGCTTGGGGACACAGGCTAATGAAAAACTGTTTTTT.

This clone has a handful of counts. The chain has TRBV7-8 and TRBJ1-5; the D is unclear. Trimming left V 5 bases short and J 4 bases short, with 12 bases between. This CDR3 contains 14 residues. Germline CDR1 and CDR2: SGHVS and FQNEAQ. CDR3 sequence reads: CASSGRESNQPQHF. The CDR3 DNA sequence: TGTGCCAGCAGCGGACGGGAGTCAAATCAGCCCCAGCATTTT.

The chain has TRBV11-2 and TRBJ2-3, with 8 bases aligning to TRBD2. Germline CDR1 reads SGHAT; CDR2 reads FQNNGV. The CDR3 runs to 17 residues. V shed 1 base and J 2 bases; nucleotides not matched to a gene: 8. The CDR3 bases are TGTGCCAGCAGCTTAGCAGTGGGCGGGGGGACCACAGATACGCAGTATTTT. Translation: CASSLAVGGGTTDTQYF.

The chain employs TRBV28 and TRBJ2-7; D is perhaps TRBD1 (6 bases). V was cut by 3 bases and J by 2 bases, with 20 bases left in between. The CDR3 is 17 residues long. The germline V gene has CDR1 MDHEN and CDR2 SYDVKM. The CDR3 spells CASSFVWGLAVTYEQYF. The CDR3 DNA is TGTGCCAGCAGTTTTGTCTGGGGGCTAGCAGTAACCTACGAGCAGTACTTC.